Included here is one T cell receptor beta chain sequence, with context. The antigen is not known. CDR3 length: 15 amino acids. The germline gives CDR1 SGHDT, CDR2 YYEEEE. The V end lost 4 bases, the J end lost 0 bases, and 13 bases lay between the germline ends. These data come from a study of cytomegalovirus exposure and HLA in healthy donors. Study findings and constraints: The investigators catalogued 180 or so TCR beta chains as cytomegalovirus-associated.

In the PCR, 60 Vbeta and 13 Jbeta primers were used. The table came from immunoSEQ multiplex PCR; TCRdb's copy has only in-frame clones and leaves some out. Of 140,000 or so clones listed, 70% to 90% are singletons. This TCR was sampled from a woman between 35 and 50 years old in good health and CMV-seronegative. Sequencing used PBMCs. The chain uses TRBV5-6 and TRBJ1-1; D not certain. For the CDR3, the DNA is TGTGCCAGCAGCCTAGTAACTCTAATGAACACTGAAGCTTTCTTT. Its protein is CASSLVTLMNTEAFF.